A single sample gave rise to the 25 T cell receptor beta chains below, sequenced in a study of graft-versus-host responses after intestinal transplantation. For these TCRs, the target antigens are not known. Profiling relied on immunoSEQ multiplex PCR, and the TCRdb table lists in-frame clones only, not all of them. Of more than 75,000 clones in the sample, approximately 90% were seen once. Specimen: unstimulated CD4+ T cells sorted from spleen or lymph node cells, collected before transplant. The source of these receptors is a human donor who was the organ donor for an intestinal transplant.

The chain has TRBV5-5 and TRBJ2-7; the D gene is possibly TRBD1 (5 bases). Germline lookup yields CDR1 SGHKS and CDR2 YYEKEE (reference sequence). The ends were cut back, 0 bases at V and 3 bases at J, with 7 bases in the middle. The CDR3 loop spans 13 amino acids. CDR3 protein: CASSLVQGYEQYF. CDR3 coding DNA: TGTGCCAGCAGCTTGGTGCAGGGCTACGAGCAGTACTTC.

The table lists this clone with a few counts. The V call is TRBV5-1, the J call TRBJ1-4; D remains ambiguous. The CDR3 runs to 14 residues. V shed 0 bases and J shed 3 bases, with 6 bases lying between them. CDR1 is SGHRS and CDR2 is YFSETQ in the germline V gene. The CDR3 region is CASSLVRANEKLFF. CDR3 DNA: TGCGCCAGCAGCTTGGTTCGGGCTAATGAAAAACTGTTTTTT.

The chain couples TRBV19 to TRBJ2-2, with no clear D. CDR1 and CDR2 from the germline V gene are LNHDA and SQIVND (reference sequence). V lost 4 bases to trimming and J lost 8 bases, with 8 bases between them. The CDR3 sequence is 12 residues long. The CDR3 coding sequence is TGTGCCAGTAGTAACCCGGTAGGGGAGCTGTTTTTT. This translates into CASSNPVGELFF.

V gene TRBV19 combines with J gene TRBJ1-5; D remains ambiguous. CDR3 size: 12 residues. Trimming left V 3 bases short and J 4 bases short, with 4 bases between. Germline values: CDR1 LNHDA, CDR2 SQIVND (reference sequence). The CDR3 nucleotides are TGTGCCAGTAGTATTAGTAATCAGCCCCAGCATTTT. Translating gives CASSISNQPQHF. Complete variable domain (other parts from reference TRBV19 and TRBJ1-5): DGGITQSPKYLFRKEGQNVTLSCEQNLNHDAMYWYRQDPGQGLRLIYYSQIVNDFQKGDIAEGYSVSREKKESFPLTVTSAQKNPTAFYLCASSISNQPQHFGDGTRLSIL.

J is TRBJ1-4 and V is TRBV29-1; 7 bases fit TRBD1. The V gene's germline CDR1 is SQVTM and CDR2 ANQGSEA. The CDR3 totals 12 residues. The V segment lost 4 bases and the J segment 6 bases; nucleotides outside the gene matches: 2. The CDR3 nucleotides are TGCAGCGTTGTCAGGGGGGATGAAAAACTGTTTTTT. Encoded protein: CSVVRGDEKLFF. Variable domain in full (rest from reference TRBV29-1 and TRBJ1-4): SAVISQKPSRDICQRGTSLTIQCQVDSQVTMMFWYRQQPGQSLTLIATANQGSEATYESGFVIDKFPISRPNLTFSTLTVSNMSPEDSSIYLCSVVRGDEKLFFGSGTQLSVL.

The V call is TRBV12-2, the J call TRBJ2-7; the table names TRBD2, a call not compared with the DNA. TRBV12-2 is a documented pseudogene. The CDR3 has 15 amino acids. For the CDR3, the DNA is TGTGCAAGTCGCCAGACTACCGCTCCTGGTCCAGGGCAGTACTTC. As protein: CASRQTTAPGPGQYF.

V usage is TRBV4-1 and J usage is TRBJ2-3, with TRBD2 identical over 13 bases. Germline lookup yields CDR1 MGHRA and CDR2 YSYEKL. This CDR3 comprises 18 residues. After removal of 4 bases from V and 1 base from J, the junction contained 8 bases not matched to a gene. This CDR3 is CASSPGMGLAGRTDTQYF. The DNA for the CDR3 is TGCGCCAGCAGCCCGGGGATGGGACTAGCGGGACGCACAGATACGCAGTATTTT.

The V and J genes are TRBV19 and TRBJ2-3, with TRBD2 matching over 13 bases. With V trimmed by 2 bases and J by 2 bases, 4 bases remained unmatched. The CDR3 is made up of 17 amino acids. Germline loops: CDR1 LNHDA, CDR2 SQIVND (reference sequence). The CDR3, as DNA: TGTGCCAGTAGTATACGTGGACTAGCGGGAGTCACAGATACGCAGTATTTT. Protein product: CASSIRGLAGVTDTQYF. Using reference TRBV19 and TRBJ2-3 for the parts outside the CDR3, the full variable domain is DGGITQSPKYLFRKEGQNVTLSCEQNLNHDAMYWYRQDPGQGLRLIYYSQIVNDFQKGDIAEGYSVSREKKESFPLTVTSAQKNPTAFYLCASSIRGLAGVTDTQYFGPGTRLTVL.

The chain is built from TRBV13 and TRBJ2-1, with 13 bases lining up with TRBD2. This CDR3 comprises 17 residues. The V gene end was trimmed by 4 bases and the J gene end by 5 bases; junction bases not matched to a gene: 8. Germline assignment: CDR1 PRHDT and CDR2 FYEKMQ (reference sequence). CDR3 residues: CASSSRTSGRNHNEQFF. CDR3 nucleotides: TGTGCCAGCAGCTCGCGGACTAGCGGGAGAAACCACAATGAGCAGTTCTTC.

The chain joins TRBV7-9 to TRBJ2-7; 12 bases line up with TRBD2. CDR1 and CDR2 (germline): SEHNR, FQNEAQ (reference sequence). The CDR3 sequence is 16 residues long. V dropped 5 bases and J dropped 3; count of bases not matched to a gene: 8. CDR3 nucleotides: TGTGCCAGCAGCCCTCGACTAGCGGGAGAGGGCTACGAGCAGTACTTC. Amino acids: CASSPRLAGEGYEQYF.

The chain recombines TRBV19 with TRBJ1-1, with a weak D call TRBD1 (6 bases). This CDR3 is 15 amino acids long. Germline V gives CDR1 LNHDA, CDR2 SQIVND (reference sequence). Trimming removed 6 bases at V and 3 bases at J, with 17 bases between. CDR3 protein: CASSPSGGGHTEAFF. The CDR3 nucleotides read TGTGCCAGTAGCCCATCGGGGGGCGGCCACACTGAAGCTTTCTTT.

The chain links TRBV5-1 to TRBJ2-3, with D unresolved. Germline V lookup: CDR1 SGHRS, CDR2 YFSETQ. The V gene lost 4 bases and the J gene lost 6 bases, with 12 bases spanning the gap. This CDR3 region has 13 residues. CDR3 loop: CASSPASRDTQYF. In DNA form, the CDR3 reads TGCGCCAGCAGCCCAGCCTCGAGGGATACGCAGTATTTT.

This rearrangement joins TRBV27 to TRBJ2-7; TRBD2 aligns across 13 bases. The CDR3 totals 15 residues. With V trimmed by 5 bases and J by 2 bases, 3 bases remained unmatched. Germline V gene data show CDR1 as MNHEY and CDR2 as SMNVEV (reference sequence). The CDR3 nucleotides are TGTGCCAGCAGTCGGGGACTAGCGGGAACCTACGAGCAGTACTTC. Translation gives CASSRGLAGTYEQYF.

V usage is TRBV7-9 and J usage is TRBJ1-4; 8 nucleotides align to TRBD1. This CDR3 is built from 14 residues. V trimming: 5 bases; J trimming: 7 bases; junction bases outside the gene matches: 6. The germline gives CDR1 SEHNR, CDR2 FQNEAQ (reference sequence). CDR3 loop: CASSPQGAGEKLFF. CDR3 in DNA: TGTGCCAGCAGCCCTCAGGGGGCAGGTGAAAAACTGTTTTTT.

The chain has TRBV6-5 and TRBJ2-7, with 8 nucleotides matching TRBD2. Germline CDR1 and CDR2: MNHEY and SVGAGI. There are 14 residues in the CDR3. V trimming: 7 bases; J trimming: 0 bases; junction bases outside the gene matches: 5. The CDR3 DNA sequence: TGTGCCAGCACCGAGGGGACTAGCTCCTACGAGCAGTACTTC. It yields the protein CASTEGTSSYEQYF.

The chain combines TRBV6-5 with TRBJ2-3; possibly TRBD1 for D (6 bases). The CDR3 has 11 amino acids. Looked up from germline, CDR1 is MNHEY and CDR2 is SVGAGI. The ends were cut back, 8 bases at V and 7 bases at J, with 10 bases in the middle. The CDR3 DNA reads TGTGCCAGCCTAAGGGGGAATACGCAGTATTTT. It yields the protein CASLRGNTQYF.

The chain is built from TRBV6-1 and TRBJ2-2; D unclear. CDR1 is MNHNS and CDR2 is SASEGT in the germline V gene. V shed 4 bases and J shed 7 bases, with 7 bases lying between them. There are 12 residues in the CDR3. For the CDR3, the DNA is TGTGCCAGCAGTGGTCCCGGCGGGGAGCTGTTTTTT. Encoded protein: CASSGPGGELFF.

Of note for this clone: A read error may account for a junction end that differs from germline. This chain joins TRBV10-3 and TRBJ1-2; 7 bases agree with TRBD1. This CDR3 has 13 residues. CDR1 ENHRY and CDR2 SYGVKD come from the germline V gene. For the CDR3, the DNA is TGTGCCATCCAGGGACAGCGAAACTATGGCCACACCTTC. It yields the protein CAIQGQRNYGHTF.

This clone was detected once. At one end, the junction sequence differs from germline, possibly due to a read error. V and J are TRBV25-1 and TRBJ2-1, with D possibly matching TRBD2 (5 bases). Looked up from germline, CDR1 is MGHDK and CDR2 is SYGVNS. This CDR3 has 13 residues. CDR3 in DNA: TGTGCCAGCAATGAATATTCGGGAAATGAGCAGTTCTTC. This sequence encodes CASNEYSGNEQFF. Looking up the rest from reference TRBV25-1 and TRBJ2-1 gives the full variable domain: EADIYQTPRYLVIGTGKKITLECSQTMGHDKMYWYQQDPGMELHLIHYSYGVNSTEKGDLSSESTVSRIRTEHFPLTLESARPSHTSQYLCASNEYSGNEQFFGPGTRLTVL.

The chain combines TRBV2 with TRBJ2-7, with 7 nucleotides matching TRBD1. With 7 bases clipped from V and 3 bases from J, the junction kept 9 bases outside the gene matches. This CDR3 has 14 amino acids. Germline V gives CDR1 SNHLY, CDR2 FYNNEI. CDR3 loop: CASIHDREIYEQYF. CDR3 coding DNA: TGTGCCAGCATCCATGACAGGGAGATCTACGAGCAGTACTTC. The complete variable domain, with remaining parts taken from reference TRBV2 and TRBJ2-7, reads EPEVTQTPSHQVTQMGQEVILRCVPISNHLYFYWYRQILGQKVEFLVSFYNNEISEKSEIFDDQFSVERPDGSNFTLKIRSTKLEDSAMYFCASIHDREIYEQYFGPGTRLTVT.

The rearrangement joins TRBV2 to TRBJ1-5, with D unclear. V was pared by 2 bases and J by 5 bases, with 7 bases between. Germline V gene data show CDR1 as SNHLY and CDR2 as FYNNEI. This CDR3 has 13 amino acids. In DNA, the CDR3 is TGTGCCAGCAGTGAATCGGAGTATCAGCCCCAGCATTTT. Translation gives CASSESEYQPQHF.

For the CDR3, the DNA is TGTGCCAGACACGGGTGGGTTGGAGGCTACACCTTC. Amino acids: CARHGWVGGYTF. The V call is TRBV27, the J call TRBJ1-2; the D is unclear. V was cut by 9 bases and J by 8 bases, with 16 bases left in between. Germline values: CDR1 MNHEY, CDR2 SMNVEV (reference sequence). The CDR3 consists of 12 residues.

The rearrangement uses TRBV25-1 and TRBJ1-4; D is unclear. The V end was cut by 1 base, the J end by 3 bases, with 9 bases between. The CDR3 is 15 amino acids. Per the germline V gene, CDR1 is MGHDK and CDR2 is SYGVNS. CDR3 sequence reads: CASSESGVANEKLFF. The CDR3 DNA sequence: TGTGCCAGCAGTGAATCCGGGGTTGCTAATGAAAAACTGTTTTTT. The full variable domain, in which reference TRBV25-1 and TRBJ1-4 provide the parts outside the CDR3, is EADIYQTPRYLVIGTGKKITLECSQTMGHDKMYWYQQDPGMELHLIHYSYGVNSTEKGDLSSESTVSRIRTEHFPLTLESARPSHTSQYLCASSESGVANEKLFFGSGTQLSVL.

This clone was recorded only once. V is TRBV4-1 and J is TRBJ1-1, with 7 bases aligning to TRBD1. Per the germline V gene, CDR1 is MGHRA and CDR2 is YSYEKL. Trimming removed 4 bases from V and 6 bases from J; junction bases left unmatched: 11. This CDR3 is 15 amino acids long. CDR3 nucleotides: TGCGCCAGCAGCCCGAACCGACAGGGCGGGGCTGAAGCTTTCTTT. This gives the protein CASSPNRQGGAEAFF.

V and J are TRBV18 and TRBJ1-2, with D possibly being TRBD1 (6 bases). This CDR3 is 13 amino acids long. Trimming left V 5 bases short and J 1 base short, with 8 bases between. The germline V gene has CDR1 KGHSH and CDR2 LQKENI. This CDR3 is CASSGQHNYGYTF. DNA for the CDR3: TGTGCCAGCTCAGGACAGCATAACTATGGCTACACCTTC. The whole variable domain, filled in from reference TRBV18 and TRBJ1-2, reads NAGVMQNPRHLVRRRGQEARLRCSPMKGHSHVYWYRQLPEEGLKFMVYLQKENIIDESGMPKERFSAEFPKEGPSILRIQQVVRGDSAAYFCASSGQHNYGYTFGSGTRLTVV.